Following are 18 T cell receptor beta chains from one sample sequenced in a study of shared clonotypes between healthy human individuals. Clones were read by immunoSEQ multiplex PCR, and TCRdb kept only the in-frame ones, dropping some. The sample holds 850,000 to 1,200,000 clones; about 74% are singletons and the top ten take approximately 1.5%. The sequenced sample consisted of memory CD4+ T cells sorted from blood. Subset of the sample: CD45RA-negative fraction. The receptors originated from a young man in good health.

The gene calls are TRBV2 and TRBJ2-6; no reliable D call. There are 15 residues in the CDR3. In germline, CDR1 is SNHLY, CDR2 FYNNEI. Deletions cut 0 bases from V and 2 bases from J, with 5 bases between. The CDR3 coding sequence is TGTGCCAGCAGTGAAGCAAGGGCTGGGGCCAACGTCCTGACTTTC. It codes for CASSEARAGANVLTF.

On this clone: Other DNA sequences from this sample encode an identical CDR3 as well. The CDR3 sequence: CASSPSSYEQYF. CDR3 nucleotide sequence: TGCGCCAGCAGCCCCAGCTCCTACGAGCAGTACTTC. The chain carries TRBV5-1 and TRBJ2-7; D ambiguous. Per the germline V gene, CDR1 is SGHRS and CDR2 is YFSETQ. CDR3 length: 12 residues. The V end lost 4 bases, the J end lost 0 bases, and 5 bases lay between the germline ends.

The CDR3 region has the DNA TGTGCCAGCGGGACAGGAAGCTCCTACGAGCAGTACTTC. Its translation: CASGTGSSYEQYF. V usage is TRBV6-1 and J usage is TRBJ2-7, with 8 bases matching TRBD1. Germline V gene data show CDR1 as MNHNS and CDR2 as SASEGT. The CDR3 contains 13 residues. With V trimmed by 8 bases and J by 0 bases, 3 bases remained unmatched.

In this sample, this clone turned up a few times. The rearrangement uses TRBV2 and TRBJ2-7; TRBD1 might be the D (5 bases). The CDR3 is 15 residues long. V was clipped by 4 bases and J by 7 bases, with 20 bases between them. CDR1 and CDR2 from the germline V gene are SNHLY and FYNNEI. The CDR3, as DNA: TGTGCCAGCAGTGGTGGGGCCGGCCTCCGGCGGGAGCAGTACTTC. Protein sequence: CASSGGAGLRREQYF. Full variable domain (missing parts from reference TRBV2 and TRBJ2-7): EPEVTQTPSHQVTQMGQEVILRCVPISNHLYFYWYRQILGQKVEFLVSFYNNEISEKSEIFDDQFSVERPDGSNFTLKIRSTKLEDSAMYFCASSGGAGLRREQYFGPGTRLTVT.

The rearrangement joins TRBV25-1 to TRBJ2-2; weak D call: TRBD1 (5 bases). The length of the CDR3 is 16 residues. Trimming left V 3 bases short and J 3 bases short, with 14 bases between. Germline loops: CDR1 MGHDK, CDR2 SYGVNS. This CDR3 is CASSDWGNRDTGELFF. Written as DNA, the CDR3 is TGTGCCAGCAGTGATTGGGGCAATCGGGACACCGGGGAGCTGTTTTTT.

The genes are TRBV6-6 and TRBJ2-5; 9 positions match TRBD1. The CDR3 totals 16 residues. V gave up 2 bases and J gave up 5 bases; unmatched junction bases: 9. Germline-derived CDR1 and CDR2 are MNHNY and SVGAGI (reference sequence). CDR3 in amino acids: CASSYPPGQGRETQYF. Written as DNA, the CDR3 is TGTGCCAGCAGTTACCCGCCGGGACAGGGAAGGGAGACCCAGTACTTC.

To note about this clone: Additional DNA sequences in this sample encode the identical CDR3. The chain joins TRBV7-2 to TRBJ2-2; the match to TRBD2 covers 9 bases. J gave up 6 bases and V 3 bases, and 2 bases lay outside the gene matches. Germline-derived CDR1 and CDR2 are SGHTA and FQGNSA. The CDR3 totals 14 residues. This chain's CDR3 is CASSLGLAAGELFF. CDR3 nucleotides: TGTGCCAGCAGCTTGGGACTAGCTGCCGGGGAGCTGTTTTTT.

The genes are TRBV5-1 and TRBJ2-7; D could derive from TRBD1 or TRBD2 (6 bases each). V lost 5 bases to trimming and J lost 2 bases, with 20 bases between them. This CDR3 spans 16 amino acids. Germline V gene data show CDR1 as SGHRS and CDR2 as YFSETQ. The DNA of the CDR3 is TGCGCCAGCAGTCAGGGGCGAGACAGGAGGGCCTACGAGCAGTACTTC. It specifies CASSQGRDRRAYEQYF.

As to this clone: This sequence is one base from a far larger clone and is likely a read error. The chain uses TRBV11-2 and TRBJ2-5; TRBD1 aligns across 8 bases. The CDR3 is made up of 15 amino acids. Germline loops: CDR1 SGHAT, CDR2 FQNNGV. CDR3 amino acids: CTSNLNPGGAETQYF. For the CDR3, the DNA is TGTACCAGCAACCTAAACCCAGGGGGCGCGGAGACCCAGTACTTC.

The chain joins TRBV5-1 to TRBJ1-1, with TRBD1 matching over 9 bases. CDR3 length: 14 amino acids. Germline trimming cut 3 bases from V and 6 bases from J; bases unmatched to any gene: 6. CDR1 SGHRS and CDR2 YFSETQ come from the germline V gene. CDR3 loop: CASSSGDRVAEAFF. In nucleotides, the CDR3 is TGCGCCAGCAGCTCTGGGGACAGGGTAGCTGAAGCTTTCTTT. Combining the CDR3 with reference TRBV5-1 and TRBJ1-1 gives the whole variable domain KAGVTQTPRYLIKTRGQQVTLSCSPISGHRSVSWYQQTPGQGLQFLFEYFSETQRNKGNFPGRFSGRQFSNSRSEMNVSTLELGDSALYLCASSSGDRVAEAFFGQGTRLTVV.

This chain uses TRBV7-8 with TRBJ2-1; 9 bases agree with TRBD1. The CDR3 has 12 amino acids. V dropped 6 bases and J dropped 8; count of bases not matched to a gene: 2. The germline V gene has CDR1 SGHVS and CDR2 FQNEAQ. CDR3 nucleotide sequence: TGTGCCAGCAGGGACAGGGGTCATGAGCAGTTCTTC. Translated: CASRDRGHEQFF.

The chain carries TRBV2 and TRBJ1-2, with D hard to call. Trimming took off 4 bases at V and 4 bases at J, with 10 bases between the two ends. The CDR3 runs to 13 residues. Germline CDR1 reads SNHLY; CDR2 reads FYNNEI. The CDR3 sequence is CASSAFEGYGYTF. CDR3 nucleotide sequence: TGTGCCAGCAGTGCCTTTGAGGGCTATGGCTACACCTTC.

CDR3 region: CATSPEQYF. The CDR3 nucleotides are TGTGCTACGAGCCCCGAGCAGTACTTC. The chain recombines TRBV6-5 with TRBJ2-7; D gene unclear. The CDR3 runs 9 residues. Germline lookup yields CDR1 MNHEY and CDR2 SVGAGI.

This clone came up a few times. CDR3 amino acids: CASSSGTFYGYTF. The DNA for the CDR3 is TGCGCCAGCAGCTCCGGGACATTCTATGGCTACACCTTC. The chain uses TRBV5-1 and TRBJ1-2; TRBD1 is a possible D gene (6 bases). Trimming removed 3 bases at V and 4 bases at J, with 10 bases between. The germline V gene has CDR1 SGHRS and CDR2 YFSETQ. The CDR3 has 13 amino acids.

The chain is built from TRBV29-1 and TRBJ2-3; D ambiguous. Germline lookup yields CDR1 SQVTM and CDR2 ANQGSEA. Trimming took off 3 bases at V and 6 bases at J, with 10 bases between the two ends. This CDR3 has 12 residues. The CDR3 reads CSVDRLGDTQYF. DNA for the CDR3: TGCAGCGTTGATCGTTTGGGCGATACGCAGTATTTT.

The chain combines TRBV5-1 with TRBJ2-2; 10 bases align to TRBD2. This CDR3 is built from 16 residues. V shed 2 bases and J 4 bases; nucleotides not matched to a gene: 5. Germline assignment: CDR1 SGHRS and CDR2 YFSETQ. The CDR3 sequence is CASSLSLAGGTGELFF. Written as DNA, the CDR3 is TGCGCCAGCAGCTTATCTTTAGCGGGAGGCACCGGGGAGCTGTTTTTT.

The CDR3 protein is CASSQIWTNTGELFF. The DNA of the CDR3 is TGTGCCAGCAGCCAGATATGGACAAACACCGGGGAGCTGTTTTTT. The rearrangement links TRBV7-8 to TRBJ2-2; weak D call: TRBD1 (5 bases). The CDR3 totals 15 residues. Germline CDR1 is SGHVS and CDR2 is FQNEAQ. V was trimmed by 5 bases and J by 2 bases, leaving 12 bases between them. Supplemented by reference TRBV7-8 and TRBJ2-2, the full variable domain reads GAGVSQSPRYKVAKRGQDVALRCDPISGHVSLFWYQQALGQGPEFLTYFQNEAQLDKSGLPSDRFFAERPEGSVSTLKIQRTQQEDSAVYLCASSQIWTNTGELFFGEGSRLTVL.

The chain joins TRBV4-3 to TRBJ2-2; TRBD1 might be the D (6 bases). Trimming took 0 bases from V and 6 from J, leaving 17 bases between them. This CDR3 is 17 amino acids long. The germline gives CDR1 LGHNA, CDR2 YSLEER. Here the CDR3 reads CASSQESGAHMPGELFF. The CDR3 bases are TGCGCCAGCAGCCAAGAGTCAGGGGCGCATATGCCCGGGGAGCTGTTTTTT.